One and the same sample provided the 16 T cell receptor beta chains below, sequenced in a study of cytomegalovirus exposure and HLA in healthy donors. Amplification used 60 Vbeta primers and 13 Jbeta primers. Here immunoSEQ multiplex PCR was the method, and the copy in TCRdb shows in-frame clones only, minus some. Among more than 50,000 clones listed, roughly 70% were seen once. Sequencing was performed on PBMCs. All receptors derive from a man aged 45 to 65 in good health and CMV-seropositive.

This clone turned up a few times. The CDR3 region has the DNA TGCGCCAGCAGCCTCCTCCCCCCGGGACAGTTTACAACTAATGAAAAACTGTTTTTT. Its translation is CASSLLPPGQFTTNEKLFF. The chain joins TRBV5-1 to TRBJ1-4; 7 nucleotides match TRBD1. V lost 4 bases and J lost 0; bases outside the gene matches: 15. The CDR3 sequence is 19 residues long. Germline V gene sequence: CDR1 SGHRS, CDR2 YFSETQ.

CDR3 in amino acids: CASSIAGAREAFF. The CDR3 nucleotides are TGTGCCAGTAGTATCGCAGGGGCTCGTGAAGCTTTCTTT. The V gene is TRBV19, the J gene TRBJ1-1, with a weak D call TRBD1 (6 bases). The CDR3 is 13 residues long. Trimming shortened V by 3 bases and J by 7 bases, and 12 bases separated the two germline ends. In germline, CDR1 is LNHDA, CDR2 SQIVND (reference sequence).

The J gene is TRBJ2-3, the V gene TRBV30; 8 nucleotides agree with TRBD2. Germline V gene lookup returns CDR1 GTSNPN and CDR2 SVGIG (reference sequence). CDR3 length equals 14 residues. V was pared by 3 bases and J by 0 bases, with 2 bases of the junction left unmatched. The CDR3 region is CAWRLAASTDTQYF. The CDR3 DNA follows: TGTGCCTGGAGACTAGCGGCTAGCACAGATACGCAGTATTTT.

This clone turned up a few times. The rearrangement links TRBV15 to TRBJ1-2, with 9 bases lining up with TRBD1. In germline, CDR1 is LNHNV, CDR2 YYDKDF (reference sequence). The V gene end was trimmed by 5 bases and the J gene end by 5 bases; junction bases not matched to a gene: 9. The CDR3 runs 15 residues. The CDR3 region is CATSRTGVRVYGYTF. CDR3 DNA sequence: TGTGCCACCAGCCGGACAGGGGTTCGGGTATATGGCTACACCTTC.

This clone was found a few times. The rearrangement links TRBV20-1 to TRBJ2-7; no reliable D call. CDR1 DFQATT and CDR2 SNEGSKA come from the germline V gene (reference sequence). This CDR3 has 11 amino acids. V was shortened by 0 bases and J by 7 bases, with 7 bases between the two germline ends. CDR3 residues: CSAREVREQYF. CDR3 nucleotides: TGCAGTGCTAGAGAGGTGCGGGAGCAGTACTTC.

The sample holds one count of this clone. The chain employs TRBV4-3 and TRBJ1-5; D may be TRBD1 (6 bases). The CDR3 is made up of 17 amino acids. The V and J ends lost 2 bases and 3 bases respectively, with 17 bases between them. Germline assignment: CDR1 LGHNA and CDR2 YSLEER. The CDR3 region is CASSQSDSGAHNQPQHF. The CDR3 DNA follows: TGCGCCAGCAGCCAATCGGACAGTGGCGCACACAATCAGCCCCAGCATTTT.

The chain employs TRBV4-1 and TRBJ2-7, with D possibly being TRBD1 (5 bases). The CDR3 is 16 residues long. Trimming removed 0 bases from V and 0 bases from J, with 12 bases in between. Germline V gene sequence: CDR1 MGHRA, CDR2 YSYEKL. CDR3 bases: TGCGCCAGCAGCCAAGAGGCACAGGCAAGCTCCTACGAGCAGTACTTC. This codes for CASSQEAQASSYEQYF.

V gene TRBV7-8 combines with J gene TRBJ2-5; TRBD1 matches 12 bases. Germline-derived CDR1 and CDR2 are SGHVS and FQNEAQ. With 2 bases clipped from V and 4 bases from J, the junction kept 8 bases outside the gene matches. The CDR3 has 17 residues. The CDR3 region has the DNA TGTGCCAGCAGCTTAACCCCGGGACAGGGGGCTGGAGAGACCCAGTACTTC. Residues: CASSLTPGQGAGETQYF.

The gene calls are TRBV15 and TRBJ2-5, with D maybe TRBD1 (6 bases). With 3 bases removed from V and 1 base from J, the gap between germline ends came to 6 bases. CDR3 length: 13 residues. CDR1 is LNHNV, CDR2 YYDKDF, per germline (reference sequence). The CDR3 here is CATSRTGQETQYF. The CDR3 nucleotides read TGTGCCACCAGCAGGACAGGCCAAGAGACCCAGTACTTC.

This chain links TRBV5-6 with TRBJ2-7; TRBD1 agrees at 11 bases. There are 15 residues in the CDR3. From germline, CDR1 is SGHDT and CDR2 YYEEEE. V was clipped by 4 bases and J by 4 bases; unmatched bases: 7. CDR3 in DNA: TGTGCCAGCAGCAGTCCCGGGACAGGGGGTTACGAGCAGTACTTC. Translating it yields CASSSPGTGGYEQYF.

This chain connects TRBV6-5 to TRBJ2-7; D is perhaps TRBD2 (6 bases). This CDR3 is 15 amino acids long. Trimming shortened V by 7 bases and J by 3 bases, and 19 bases separated the two germline ends. Germline values: CDR1 MNHEY, CDR2 SVGAGI. CDR3 sequence (DNA): TGTGCCAGCACTCAAGGGCTTGGGACTTACTACGAGCAGTACTTC. It yields the protein CASTQGLGTYYEQYF.

This chain connects TRBV10-3 to TRBJ2-7, with TRBD1 identical over 11 bases. The V gene end was trimmed by 0 bases and the J gene end by 3 bases; junction bases not matched to a gene: 1. The CDR3 contains 15 residues. Germline V gene lookup returns CDR1 ENHRY and CDR2 SYGVKD. The CDR3 nucleotides read TGTGCCATCAGTGAGTCTGGGACAGGGGGCTACGAGCAGTACTTC. Residues: CAISESGTGGYEQYF.

The chain joins TRBV5-6 to TRBJ2-1; maybe TRBD1 (6 bases). In germline, CDR1 is SGHDT, CDR2 YYEEEE. This CDR3 comprises 16 residues. V was shortened by 4 bases and J by 3 bases, with 17 bases between the two germline ends. The DNA of the CDR3 is TGTGCCAGCAGCACACTACAGGGAGTTATCTACAATGAGCAGTTCTTC. Translation gives CASSTLQGVIYNEQFF. The full variable domain, its missing parts supplied by reference TRBV5-6 and TRBJ2-1, is DAGVTQSPTHLIKTRGQQVTLRCSPKSGHDTVSWYQQALGQGPQFIFQYYEEEERQRGNFPDRFSGHQFPNYSSELNVNALLLGDSALYLCASSTLQGVIYNEQFFGPGTRLTVL.

A few counts support this clone. The chain joins TRBV7-8 to TRBJ1-5; D uncertain. Looked up from germline, CDR1 is SGHVS and CDR2 is FQNEAQ. Trimming removed 4 bases at V and 1 base at J, with 14 bases between. This CDR3 is built from 16 residues. The CDR3 sequence is CASSSREDLSNQPQHF. CDR3 in DNA: TGTGCCAGCAGCTCGAGGGAGGATTTGAGCAATCAGCCCCAGCATTTT.

V usage is TRBV27 and J usage is TRBJ2-1; TRBD2 matches at 11 bases. The CDR3 runs 16 residues. Germline V lookup: CDR1 MNHEY, CDR2 SMNVEV (reference sequence). With 5 bases clipped from V and 9 bases from J, the junction kept 12 bases outside the gene matches. The CDR3 DNA is TGTGCCAGCAGTCCCTCCTTAGCGGGAGGGCCGCGTGAGCAGTTCTTC. This translates into CASSPSLAGGPREQFF.

The genes are TRBV27 and TRBJ1-4; a possible D gene is TRBD1 (6 bases). This CDR3 comprises 16 residues. Per germline, CDR1 MNHEY and CDR2 SMNVEV (reference sequence). V dropped 6 bases and J dropped 4 bases, with 18 bases sitting between them. CDR3 in amino acids: CASSPRGGADNEKLFF. The CDR3 nucleotides are TGTGCCAGCAGCCCACGAGGGGGAGCTGATAATGAAAAACTGTTTTTT.